A single sample gave rise to the 21 T cell receptor beta chains below, sequenced in a study of cytomegalovirus exposure and HLA in healthy donors. PCR employed 60 Vbeta and 13 Jbeta primers. The assay was immunoSEQ multiplex PCR, and TCRdb's table has in-frame clones only and misses some. Here the sample spans over 150,000 clones, 70% to 90% being singletons. Sequencing input: PBMCs. These receptors were taken from a woman in her twenties or thirties in good health and CMV-seronegative.

The chain links TRBV28 to TRBJ1-3; D is uncertain. Trimming shortened V by 2 bases and J by 0 bases, and 20 bases separated the two germline ends. The length of the CDR3 is 19 residues. The germline V gene encodes CDR1 MDHEN and CDR2 SYDVKM. The CDR3 region is CASSLPLGEQADSGNTIYF. In DNA form, the CDR3 reads TGTGCCAGCAGTTTACCCCTCGGTGAGCAAGCCGACTCTGGAAACACCATATATTTT.

V and J are TRBV7-2 and TRBJ1-5, with a possible D match to TRBD1 (6 bases). Trimming cost V 5 bases and J 7 bases, with 18 bases left between them. Germline CDR1 is SGHTA and CDR2 is FQGNSA. The CDR3 is 15 amino acids. CDR3 nucleotides: TGTGCCAGCAGCCAAATTGACGGGGGGCGGCAGCCCCAGCATTTT. Its protein product is CASSQIDGGRQPQHF. Drawing the rest from reference TRBV7-2 and TRBJ1-5, the complete variable domain is GAGVSQSPSNKVTEKGKDVELRCDPISGHTALYWYRQSLGQGLEFLIYFQGNSAPDKSGLPSDRFSAERTGGSVSTLTIQRTQQEDSAVYLCASSQIDGGRQPQHFGDGTRLSIL.

The chain couples TRBV19 to TRBJ1-2, with D tentatively TRBD1 (5 bases). CDR3 length: 13 amino acids. The V end was cut by 6 bases, the J end by 2 bases, with 10 bases between. Germline V CDR1 and CDR2: LNHDA, SQIVND (reference sequence). This chain's CDR3 is CASSIQGNYGYTF. In nucleotides, the CDR3 is TGTGCCAGTAGCATCCAGGGAAACTATGGCTACACCTTC. Complete variable domain (other parts from reference TRBV19 and TRBJ1-2): DGGITQSPKYLFRKEGQNVTLSCEQNLNHDAMYWYRQDPGQGLRLIYYSQIVNDFQKGDIAEGYSVSREKKESFPLTVTSAQKNPTAFYLCASSIQGNYGYTFGSGTRLTVV.

The chain employs TRBV5-1 and TRBJ2-3; D is uncertain. Deletions cut 7 bases from V and 4 bases from J, with 7 bases between. Germline V gives CDR1 SGHRS, CDR2 YFSETQ. CDR3 size: 11 residues. The CDR3 is CASDDSDTQYF. The CDR3 DNA is TGCGCCAGCGACGACTCAGATACGCAGTATTTT.

V is TRBV28 and J is TRBJ2-7; D might be TRBD1 (6 bases). The V gene lost 4 bases and the J gene lost 6 bases, with 13 bases spanning the gap. CDR3 length: 13 residues. The germline gives CDR1 MDHEN, CDR2 SYDVKM. The CDR3 here is CASSYYTGTEQYF. Written as DNA, the CDR3 is TGTGCCAGCAGTTATTATACAGGGACCGAGCAGTACTTC.

This clone appeared once. Its ends do not fully match the called genes, so a read error is possible. The chain combines TRBV7-9 with TRBJ1-6; 8 nucleotides line up with TRBD1. CDR1 is SEHNR, CDR2 FQNEAQ, per germline (reference sequence). This CDR3 has 18 residues. The CDR3 DNA reads TGTTCCAGCAGCTTACCGGGACAGGCGACCCACGATAATTCACCCCTCCACTTT. Protein sequence: CSSSLPGQATHDNSPLHF.

This clone came up once. The rearrangement joins TRBV7-9 to TRBJ2-5; 13 bases are shared with TRBD2. Trimming at V came to 5 bases and at J to 2 bases, leaving 11 bases not matched to a gene. The CDR3 extends over 18 amino acids. Germline-derived CDR1 and CDR2 are SEHNR and FQNEAQ (reference sequence). This CDR3 reads CASSPEGGGLAGQETQYF. CDR3 DNA sequence: TGTGCCAGCAGCCCCGAAGGTGGGGGACTAGCGGGACAAGAGACCCAGTACTTC.

A single count supports this clone. The chain couples TRBV2 to TRBJ2-5; D not resolved. Germline CDR1 SNHLY, CDR2 FYNNEI. V was clipped by 7 bases and J by 3 bases, with 12 bases between them. The CDR3 has 13 amino acids. In DNA, the CDR3 is TGTGCCAGCAAGAGAACGGAGAAAGAGACCCAGTACTTC. This gives the protein CASKRTEKETQYF.

V usage is TRBV28 and J usage is TRBJ1-4, with D hard to call. The V gene lost 7 bases and the J gene lost 2 bases, with 14 bases spanning the gap. CDR3 length equals 15 residues. The V gene's germline CDR1 is MDHEN and CDR2 SYDVKM. The CDR3 DNA reads TGTGCCAGCACTGACCCGGGAGGCACTAATGAAAAACTGTTTTTT. Its translation is CASTDPGGTNEKLFF.

The gene calls are TRBV7-9 and TRBJ2-3, with no clear D. In germline, CDR1 is SEHNR, CDR2 FQNEAQ (reference sequence). This CDR3 comprises 15 residues. Trimming removed 0 bases at V and 0 bases at J, with 7 bases between. CDR3 DNA sequence: TGTGCCAGCAGCTTAGCGAGTGTCAGCACAGATACGCAGTATTTT. Protein product: CASSLASVSTDTQYF. The whole variable domain, remainder taken from reference TRBV7-9 and TRBJ2-3, is DTGVSQNPRHKITKRGQNVTFRCDPISEHNRLYWYRQTLGQGPEFLTYFQNEAQLEKSRLLSDRFSAERPKGSFSTLEIQRTEQGDSAMYLCASSLASVSTDTQYFGPGTRLTVL.

This chain uses TRBV7-9 with TRBJ2-1, with D possibly being TRBD1 (6 bases). This CDR3 spans 16 amino acids. Germline CDR1 is SEHNR and CDR2 is FQNEAQ (reference sequence). V lost 1 base and J lost 7, with 17 bases in between. CDR3 in DNA: TGTGCCAGCAGCTTAGAGGGACACAGGTCTTCGAATGAGCAGTTCTTC. Protein sequence: CASSLEGHRSSNEQFF.

This chain connects TRBV7-2 to TRBJ2-5; TRBD2 might be the D (6 bases). V gave up 1 base and J gave up 4 bases, with 16 bases separating them. The CDR3 spans 16 residues. Germline values: CDR1 SGHTA, CDR2 FQGNSA. CDR3 DNA sequence: TGTGCCAGCAGCTTAGGGGTGGCGGGGAGCACAGAGACCCAGTACTTC. Translated: CASSLGVAGSTETQYF.

The V gene is TRBV7-8, the J gene TRBJ1-1; 8 nucleotides align to TRBD1. Germline trimming cut 5 bases from V and 1 base from J; bases unmatched to any gene: 6. Germline V lookup: CDR1 SGHVS, CDR2 FQNEAQ. The length of the CDR3 is 15 residues. CDR3 bases: TGTGCCAGCAGCCCCCGACAGGGGACGAACACTGAAGCTTTCTTT. It codes for CASSPRQGTNTEAFF.

This clone came up a few times. This chain links TRBV4-1 with TRBJ1-3; 7 bases are a match to TRBD1. The CDR3 has 17 amino acids. Germline trimming cut 4 bases from V and 0 bases from J; bases unmatched to any gene: 9. CDR1 is MGHRA, CDR2 YSYEKL, per germline. CDR3 protein: CASSRQGVVISGNTIYF. The CDR3 DNA reads TGCGCCAGCAGCCGCCAGGGGGTGGTGATCTCTGGAAACACCATATATTTT.

The CDR3 region is CASSLTGGRETQYF. The CDR3 nucleotides read TGTGCCAGCAGCTTGACAGGGGGGCGGGAGACCCAGTACTTC. The V gene is TRBV5-6, the J gene TRBJ2-5; 8 positions match TRBD1. Germline V lookup: CDR1 SGHDT, CDR2 YYEEEE. This CDR3 has 14 residues. V lost 1 base and J lost 5; bases outside the gene matches: 4.

The chain employs TRBV28 and TRBJ2-1, with a tentative D call TRBD2 (5 bases). The ends were cut back, 3 bases at V and 9 bases at J, with 18 bases in the middle. The CDR3 has 15 residues. Germline lookup yields CDR1 MDHEN and CDR2 SYDVKM. The CDR3 loop reads CASSFFSGLRGEQFF. The CDR3 DNA reads as TGTGCCAGCAGTTTTTTTTCCGGACTCCGGGGTGAGCAGTTCTTC.

This chain connects TRBV12-5 to TRBJ1-1, with a weak D call TRBD1 (5 bases). V dropped 2 bases and J dropped 1 base, with 5 bases sitting between them. Germline CDR1 LGHNT, CDR2 FRNRAP. The CDR3 extends over 13 amino acids. CDR3 protein: CASGLTGNTEAFF. CDR3 DNA: TGTGCTAGTGGTTTGACAGGGAACACTGAAGCTTTCTTT.

The CDR3 DNA follows: TGCGCCAGCAGCCAAGGGGTGGGTAGCGGTGGCGAGCAGTACTTC. This codes for CASSQGVGSGGEQYF. The chain recombines TRBV4-1 with TRBJ2-5, with D possibly TRBD2 on 6 matching bases. The J call may be mistaken, given a closer DNA end match to TRBJ2-7. Germline V gene lookup returns CDR1 MGHRA and CDR2 YSYEKL. The length of the CDR3 is 15 residues.

The V gene is TRBV2, the J gene TRBJ2-3; D possibly corresponds to TRBD2 (6 bases). V was clipped by 4 bases and J by 0 bases, with 8 bases between them. Germline V gene sequence: CDR1 SNHLY, CDR2 FYNNEI. The CDR3 loop spans 14 amino acids. CDR3 in amino acids: CASSAGTSTDTQYF. The CDR3 DNA reads as TGTGCCAGCAGTGCAGGGACTAGCACAGATACGCAGTATTTT.

The rearrangement links TRBV11-3 to TRBJ2-2; 8 bases are a match to TRBD1. V lost 4 bases and J lost 4; bases outside the gene matches: 8. CDR3 length: 16 residues. The germline CDR1 and CDR2 sequences are SGHNT and YENEEA. CDR3 amino acids: CASSSDRGPITGELFF. CDR3 bases: TGTGCCAGCAGCTCCGACAGGGGCCCAATCACCGGGGAGCTGTTTTTT.

This clone was counted a few times. V and J are TRBV6-1 and TRBJ2-3; 8 bases are a match to TRBD2. CDR3 length: 18 residues. V trimming: 3 bases; J trimming: 0 bases; junction bases outside the gene matches: 11. Germline lookup yields CDR1 MNHNS and CDR2 SASEGT. CDR3 region: CASSDLAGANPSTDTQYF. As DNA, the CDR3 is TGTGCCAGCAGTGACCTAGCGGGTGCTAATCCTAGCACAGATACGCAGTATTTT.